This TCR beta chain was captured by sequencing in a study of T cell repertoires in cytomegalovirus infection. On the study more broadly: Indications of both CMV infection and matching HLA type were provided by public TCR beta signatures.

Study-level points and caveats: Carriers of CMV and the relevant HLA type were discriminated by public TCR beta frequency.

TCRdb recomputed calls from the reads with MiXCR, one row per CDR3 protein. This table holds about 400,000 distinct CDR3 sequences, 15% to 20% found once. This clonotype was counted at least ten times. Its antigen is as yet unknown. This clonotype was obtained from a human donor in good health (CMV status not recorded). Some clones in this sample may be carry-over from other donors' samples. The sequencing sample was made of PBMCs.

DNA of the CDR3: TGTGCCATCAGTGGGGACAGGGTCTCTAGGGAGACCCAGTACTTC. Its protein is CAISGDRVSRETQYF. The chain uses TRBV10-3 and TRBJ2-5; TRBD1 aligns across 9 bases. The junction had 8 bases not matched to a gene; V was cut back by 4 bases and J by 5 bases. Germline V gene lookup returns CDR1 ENHRY and CDR2 SYGVKD. CDR3 length equals 15 residues.